The present T cell receptor beta chain was sequenced within a study of OX40 agonist ivuxolimab in advanced cancers. Study-wide background: Ivuxolimab, an antibody acting as an agonist of OX40 (CD134), was used to treat patients. Patient treatment consisted of intravenous ivuxolimab administration every 2 weeks at 0.01 to 10 mg/kg.

Whole-study results and caveats: Clonal expansion in partial responders at 0.1-3.0 mg/kg ranked among the lowest.

This clone appeared a few times. Its target is not known. Here immunoSEQ multiplex PCR was the method, and the copy in TCRdb shows in-frame clones only, minus some. Among approximately 68,000 clones, over 70% were seen once, and the ten largest hold roughly 3.7%. The CDR3 consists of 14 residues. Germline V gene sequence: CDR1 SGDLS, CDR2 YYNGEE. Trimming pared 5 bases from V and 1 base from J, leaving 9 bases between. The chain is built from TRBV9 and TRBJ1-4, with D possibly matching TRBD1 (6 bases). The origin of this receptor is an adult with an advanced solid tumor such as melanoma, head and neck, liver or kidney cancer. The specimen was CD4+ or CD8+ T cells sorted from blood, collected in a trial of the OX40 agonist ivuxolimab. The CDR3 protein is CASSLQGTNEKLFF. The DNA of the CDR3 is TGTGCCAGCAGTCTACAGGGAACTAATGAAAAACTGTTTTTT.